Below, 19 T cell receptor beta chains from the same sample are listed, as sequenced in a study of PD-1 blockade in mismatch repair-deficient tumors. Libraries were prepared by immunoSEQ multiplex PCR; TCRdb keeps only in-frame clonotypes and omits some of them. Altogether about 79,000 clones are present, approximately 80% being singletons, with the ten largest covering less than 6.5%. Sequences were derived from peripheral blood, sampled 44 weeks after starting pembrolizumab. These receptors were collected from an adult with mismatch repair-deficient cancer.

The chain combines TRBV15 with TRBJ1-5, with no clear D. V gave up 0 bases and J gave up 8 bases, with 11 bases separating them. Germline V CDR1 and CDR2: LNHNV, YYDKDF (reference sequence). The CDR3 extends over 14 amino acids. The CDR3 DNA is TGTGCCACCAGCAGAGAGAAGTACCTTAAGCCCCAGCATTTT. Its translation: CATSREKYLKPQHF. The complete variable domain, with remaining parts taken from reference TRBV15 and TRBJ1-5, reads DAMVIQNPRYQVTQFGKPVTLSCSQTLNHNVMYWYQQKSSQAPKLLFHYYDKDFNNEADTPDNFQSRRPNTSFCFLDIRSPGLGDTAMYLCATSREKYLKPQHFGDGTRLSIL.

The count of this clone is one. This specimen includes other DNA sequences encoding the same CDR3. The chain recombines TRBV14 with TRBJ2-3; 7 nucleotides agree with TRBD1. With 6 bases clipped from V and 2 bases from J, the junction kept 2 bases outside the gene matches. The CDR3 runs 13 residues. CDR1 and CDR2 (germline): SGHDN, FVKESK. Here the CDR3 reads CASSDRVTDTQYF. The CDR3, as DNA: TGTGCCAGCAGTGACAGGGTCACAGATACGCAGTATTTT.

The V and J genes are TRBV5-4 and TRBJ2-3; D unresolved. V was pared by 2 bases and J by 2 bases, with 3 bases between. The germline V gene encodes CDR1 SGHNT and CDR2 YYREEE (reference sequence). The CDR3 is 12 residues long. CDR3 nucleotide sequence: TGTGCCAGCAGCTTTGCCACAGATACGCAGTATTTT. Its translation: CASSFATDTQYF.

The chain recombines TRBV7-8 with TRBJ2-1; D not resolved. V was trimmed by 1 base and J by 0 bases, leaving 13 bases between them. This CDR3 contains 17 residues. Germline V gene sequence: CDR1 SGHVS, CDR2 FQNEAQ. The CDR3 here is CASSLDRRGASYNEQFF. CDR3 coding DNA: TGTGCCAGCAGCTTAGATCGTCGCGGTGCCTCCTACAATGAGCAGTTCTTC. The whole variable domain, filled in from reference TRBV7-8 and TRBJ2-1, reads GAGVSQSPRYKVAKRGQDVALRCDPISGHVSLFWYQQALGQGPEFLTYFQNEAQLDKSGLPSDRFFAERPEGSVSTLKIQRTQQEDSAVYLCASSLDRRGASYNEQFFGPGTRLTVL.

This rearrangement joins TRBV30 to TRBJ2-2; TRBD2 matches 11 bases. CDR3 length: 16 residues. The ends lost 0 bases at V and 5 bases at J; junction bases unmatched: 5. CDR1 is GTSNPN, CDR2 SVGIG, per germline (reference sequence). The CDR3: CAWSVGTSGTTGELFF. In nucleotides, the CDR3 is TGTGCCTGGAGTGTGGGGACTAGCGGAACAACCGGGGAGCTGTTTTTT.

This rearrangement joins TRBV11-3 to TRBJ2-5; D call uncertain. V was clipped by 4 bases and J by 0 bases, with 9 bases between them. This CDR3 is built from 14 residues. Germline-derived CDR1 and CDR2 are SGHNT and YENEEA. CDR3 coding DNA: TGTGCCAGCAGCTCCCCCCTATACCAAGAGACCCAGTACTTC. Its protein is CASSSPLYQETQYF.

This clone was seen a handful of times. V gene TRBV10-3 combines with J gene TRBJ2-1; D not resolved. This CDR3 comprises 12 residues. The germline V gene has CDR1 ENHRY and CDR2 SYGVKD. V was trimmed by 0 bases and J by 7 bases, leaving 4 bases between them. Here the CDR3 DNA reads TGTGCCATCAGTGAGTCAATGAATGAGCAGTTCTTC. This codes for CAISESMNEQFF.

The chain is built from TRBV7-2 and TRBJ2-3; D not resolved. Germline V gene lookup returns CDR1 SGHTA and CDR2 FQGNSA. The CDR3 length is 14 residues. V was clipped by 2 bases and J by 4 bases, with 10 bases between them. CDR3 protein: CASSLIARADTQYF. CDR3 DNA sequence: TGTGCCAGCAGCTTAATCGCCCGGGCAGATACGCAGTATTTT.

In this sample, this clone turned up a few times. V gene TRBV2 combines with J gene TRBJ2-1; D unclear. The CDR3 is made up of 15 amino acids. Per germline, CDR1 SNHLY and CDR2 FYNNEI. Trimming removed 4 bases from V and 1 base from J, with 11 bases in between. CDR3 in amino acids: CASSAQRVSYNEQFF. CDR3 nucleotides: TGTGCCAGCAGTGCCCAGCGTGTGTCCTACAATGAGCAGTTCTTC.

This clone was seen more than once but under ten times. The V and J genes are TRBV29-1 and TRBJ1-2; TRBD1 is a possible D gene (5 bases). Trimming pared 7 bases from V and 7 bases from J, leaving 10 bases between. Germline values: CDR1 SQVTM, CDR2 ANQGSEA. CDR3 length: 10 residues. The CDR3 DNA follows: TGCAGCGCTGGACACGGTGGCTACACCTTC. The encoded protein is CSAGHGGYTF. The whole variable domain, filled in from reference TRBV29-1 and TRBJ1-2, reads SAVISQKPSRDICQRGTSLTIQCQVDSQVTMMFWYRQQPGQSLTLIATANQGSEATYESGFVIDKFPISRPNLTFSTLTVSNMSPEDSSIYLCSAGHGGYTFGSGTRLTVV.

V gene TRBV27 combines with J gene TRBJ2-5, with TRBD2 as a possible D gene (6 bases). The germline V and J ends were trimmed by 3 bases and 3 bases, with 8 bases remaining between them. CDR1 is MNHEY, CDR2 SMNVEV, per germline (reference sequence). This CDR3 is built from 13 residues. CDR3 bases: TGTGCCAGCAGTTTTCGGAGGGAAGAGACCCAGTACTTC. Translation: CASSFRREETQYF.

In its sample, this clone was seen a few times. This chain connects TRBV9 to TRBJ2-7, with D maybe TRBD1 (5 bases). There are 12 residues in the CDR3. Trimming left V 4 bases short and J 6 bases short, with 11 bases between. Germline CDR1 reads SGDLS; CDR2 reads YYNGEE. CDR3 residues: CASSTPGSEQYF. For the CDR3, the DNA is TGTGCCAGCAGCACCCCAGGGTCCGAGCAGTACTTC.

This chain joins TRBV29-1 and TRBJ2-1, with 8 bases matching TRBD2. The ends lost 4 bases at V and 9 bases at J; junction bases unmatched: 8. This CDR3 contains 13 residues. Germline V CDR1 and CDR2: SQVTM, ANQGSEA. CDR3: CSVGTSWGGEQFF. The CDR3 DNA sequence: TGCAGCGTTGGGACTAGCTGGGGGGGTGAGCAGTTCTTC.

The chain recombines TRBV5-8 with TRBJ1-4, with TRBD1 identical over 7 bases. V was clipped by 1 base and J by 7 bases; unmatched bases: 7. The CDR3 covers 15 residues. Germline CDR1 is SGHTS and CDR2 is YDEGEE. CDR3 nucleotide sequence: TGTGCCAGCAGCTTGTTCCGGACAGGATTTGAAAAACTGTTTTTT. As protein: CASSLFRTGFEKLFF.

The chain employs TRBV6-5 and TRBJ1-1; the match to TRBD1 covers 8 bases. The V gene end was trimmed by 2 bases and the J gene end by 5 bases; junction bases not matched to a gene: 7. The CDR3 totals 15 residues. Germline V gene sequence: CDR1 MNHEY, CDR2 SVGAGI. The CDR3 nucleotides are TGTGCCAGCAGTTACCTCAGGACAGGGATTACTGAAGCTTTCTTT. Amino acid sequence: CASSYLRTGITEAFF.

This chain links TRBV19 with TRBJ2-1, with D tentatively TRBD1 (6 bases). Trimming left V 5 bases short and J 3 bases short, with 11 bases between. Germline V gene lookup returns CDR1 LNHDA and CDR2 SQIVND (reference sequence). This CDR3 has 14 amino acids. The CDR3 nucleotides are TGTGCCAGTAGTCTGACAGGTAACTACAATGAGCAGTTCTTC. Its protein product is CASSLTGNYNEQFF.

V gene TRBV5-8 combines with J gene TRBJ2-2; D possibly corresponds to TRBD2 (6 bases). The germline gives CDR1 SGHTS, CDR2 YDEGEE. The CDR3 is made up of 17 amino acids. Deletions cut 1 base from V and 2 bases from J, with 15 bases between. CDR3 loop: CASSLPLEGRNTGELFF. CDR3 sequence (DNA): TGTGCCAGCAGCTTGCCCCTGGAGGGCCGTAACACCGGGGAGCTGTTTTTT.

CDR3 nucleotides: TGTGCCAGCAGCCTACAGGGAAACACTGAAGCTTTCTTT. Its protein is CASSLQGNTEAFF. This chain connects TRBV7-9 to TRBJ1-1; weak D call: TRBD1 (6 bases). With 5 bases removed from V and 2 bases from J, the gap between germline ends came to 9 bases. Germline loops: CDR1 SEHNR, CDR2 FQNEAQ (reference sequence). The CDR3 sequence is 13 residues long. Combining the CDR3 with reference TRBV7-9 and TRBJ1-1 gives the whole variable domain DTGVSQNPRHKITKRGQNVTFRCDPISEHNRLYWYRQTLGQGPEFLTYFQNEAQLEKSRLLSDRFSAERPKGSFSTLEIQRTEQGDSAMYLCASSLQGNTEAFFGQGTRLTVV.

The chain joins TRBV18 to TRBJ1-5, with D tentatively TRBD1 (6 bases). CDR1 KGHSH and CDR2 LQKENI come from the germline V gene. The CDR3 is 13 amino acids. Trimming took off 2 bases at V and 5 bases at J, with 7 bases between the two ends. The CDR3 is CASSPNRDQPQHF. CDR3 DNA: TGTGCCAGCTCACCAAACAGGGATCAGCCCCAGCATTTT. Full variable domain (missing parts from reference TRBV18 and TRBJ1-5): NAGVMQNPRHLVRRRGQEARLRCSPMKGHSHVYWYRQLPEEGLKFMVYLQKENIIDESGMPKERFSAEFPKEGPSILRIQQVVRGDSAAYFCASSPNRDQPQHFGDGTRLSIL.